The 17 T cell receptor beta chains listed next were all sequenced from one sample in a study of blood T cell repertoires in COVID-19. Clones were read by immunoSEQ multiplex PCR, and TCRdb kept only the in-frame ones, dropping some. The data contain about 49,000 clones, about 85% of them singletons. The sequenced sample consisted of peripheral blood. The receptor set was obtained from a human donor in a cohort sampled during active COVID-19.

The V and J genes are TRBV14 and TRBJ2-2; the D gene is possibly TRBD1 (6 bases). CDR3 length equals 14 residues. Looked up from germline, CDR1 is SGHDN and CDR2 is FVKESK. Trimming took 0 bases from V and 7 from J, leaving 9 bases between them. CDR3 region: CASSQEQGFGELFF. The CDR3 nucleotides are TGTGCCAGCAGCCAAGAACAGGGCTTCGGGGAGCTGTTTTTT.

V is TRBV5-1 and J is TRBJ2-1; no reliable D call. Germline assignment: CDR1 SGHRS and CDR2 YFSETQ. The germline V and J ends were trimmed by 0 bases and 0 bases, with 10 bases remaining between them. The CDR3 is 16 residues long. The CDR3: CASSLGSPSSYNEQFF. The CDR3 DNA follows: TGCGCCAGCAGCTTGGGGAGCCCGAGCTCCTACAATGAGCAGTTCTTC.

The CDR3 protein is CASSPGTNQETQYF. DNA of the CDR3: TGTGCCAGCTCACCAGGGACAAACCAAGAGACCCAGTACTTC. This chain joins TRBV18 and TRBJ2-5; a weak D match, TRBD1 (6 bases). Trimming removed 2 bases from V and 0 bases from J, with 7 bases in between. CDR3 length: 14 amino acids. Germline lookup yields CDR1 KGHSH and CDR2 LQKENI. The variable domain in full, with the rest retrieved from reference TRBV18 and TRBJ2-5, is NAGVMQNPRHLVRRRGQEARLRCSPMKGHSHVYWYRQLPEEGLKFMVYLQKENIIDESGMPKERFSAEFPKEGPSILRIQQVVRGDSAAYFCASSPGTNQETQYFGPGTRLLVL.

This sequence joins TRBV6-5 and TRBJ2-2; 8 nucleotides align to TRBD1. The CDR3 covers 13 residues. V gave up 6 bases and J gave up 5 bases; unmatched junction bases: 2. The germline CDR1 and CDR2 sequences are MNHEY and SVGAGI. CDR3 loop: CASRRTGTGELFF. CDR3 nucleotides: TGTGCCAGCAGACGGACAGGGACCGGGGAGCTGTTTTTT.

In DNA form, the CDR3 reads TGTGCCAGCAGCTTATTTCCCCCGGGACAAGAGACCCAGTACTTC. Translating it yields CASSLFPPGQETQYF. V and J are TRBV7-2 and TRBJ2-5, with TRBD2 as a possible D gene (5 bases). Per germline, CDR1 SGHTA and CDR2 FQGNSA. V lost 2 bases and J 2 bases, leaving 12 bases between the germline ends. The CDR3 contains 15 residues.

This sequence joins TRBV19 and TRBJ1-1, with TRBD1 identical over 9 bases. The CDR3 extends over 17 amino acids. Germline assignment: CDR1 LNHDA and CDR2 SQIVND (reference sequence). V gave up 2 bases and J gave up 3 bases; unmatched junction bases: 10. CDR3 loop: CASSIMDRTGVYTEAFF. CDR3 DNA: TGTGCCAGTAGTATAATGGACCGGACAGGGGTTTACACTGAAGCTTTCTTT.

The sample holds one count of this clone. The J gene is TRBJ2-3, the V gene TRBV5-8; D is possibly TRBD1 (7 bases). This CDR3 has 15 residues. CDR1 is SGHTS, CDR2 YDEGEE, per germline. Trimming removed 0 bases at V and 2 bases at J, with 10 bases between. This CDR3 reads CASSLAGGFTDTQYF. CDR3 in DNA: TGTGCCAGCAGCTTGGCAGGGGGGTTCACAGATACGCAGTATTTT. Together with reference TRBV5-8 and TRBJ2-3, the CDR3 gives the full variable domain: EAGVTQSPTHLIKTRGQQATLRCSPISGHTSVYWYQQALGLGLQFLLWYDEGEERNRGNFPPRFSGRQFPNYSSELNVNALELEDSALYLCASSLAGGFTDTQYFGPGTRLTVL.

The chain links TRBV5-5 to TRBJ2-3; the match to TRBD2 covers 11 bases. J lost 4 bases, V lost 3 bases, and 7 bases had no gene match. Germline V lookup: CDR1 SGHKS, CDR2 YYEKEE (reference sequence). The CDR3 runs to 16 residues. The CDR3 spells CASSSLAGGGADTQYF. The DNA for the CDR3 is TGTGCCAGCAGCTCTCTAGCGGGAGGTGGGGCAGATACGCAGTATTTT.

Here the CDR3 reads CAWTKTGNQPQHF. The DNA of the CDR3 is TGTGCCTGGACCAAGACTGGTAATCAGCCCCAGCATTTT. The chain couples TRBV30 to TRBJ1-5; no clear D gene. The CDR3 contains 13 residues. CDR1 GTSNPN and CDR2 SVGIG come from the germline V gene (reference sequence). V dropped 4 bases and J dropped 4 bases, with 11 bases sitting between them.

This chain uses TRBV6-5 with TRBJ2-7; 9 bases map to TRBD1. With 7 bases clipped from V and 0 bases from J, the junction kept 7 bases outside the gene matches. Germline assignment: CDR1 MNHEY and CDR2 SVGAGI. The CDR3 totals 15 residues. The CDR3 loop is CASKTGTGTSYEQYF. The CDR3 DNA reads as TGTGCCAGCAAAACCGGGACAGGGACCTCCTACGAGCAGTACTTC.

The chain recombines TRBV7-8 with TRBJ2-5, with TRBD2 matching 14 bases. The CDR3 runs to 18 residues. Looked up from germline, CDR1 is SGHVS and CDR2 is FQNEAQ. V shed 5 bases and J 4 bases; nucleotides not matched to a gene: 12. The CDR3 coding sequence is TGTGCCAGCAGCGTCGGGACTAGCGGGGGCTTGGGCCGAGAGACCCAGTACTTC. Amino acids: CASSVGTSGGLGRETQYF.

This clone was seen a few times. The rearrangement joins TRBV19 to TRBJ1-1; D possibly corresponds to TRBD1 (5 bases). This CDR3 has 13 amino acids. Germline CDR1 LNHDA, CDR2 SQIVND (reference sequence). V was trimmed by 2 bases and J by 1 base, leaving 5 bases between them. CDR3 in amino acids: CASSITGNTEAFF. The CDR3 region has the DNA TGTGCCAGTAGTATAACAGGGAACACTGAAGCTTTCTTT.

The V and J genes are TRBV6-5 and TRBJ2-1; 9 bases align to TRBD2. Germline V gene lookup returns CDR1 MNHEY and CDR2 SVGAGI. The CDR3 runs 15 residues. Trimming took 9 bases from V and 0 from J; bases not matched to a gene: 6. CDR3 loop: CASLAGASSYNEQFF. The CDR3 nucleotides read TGTGCCAGTTTAGCGGGGGCGAGCTCCTACAATGAGCAGTTCTTC.

The CDR3 DNA sequence: TGTGCCAGCAGCTTGGACCTATCTTCACCCCTCCACTTT. Its translation is CASSLDLSSPLHF. V usage is TRBV5-4 and J usage is TRBJ1-6; D ambiguous. Per germline, CDR1 SGHNT and CDR2 YYREEE (reference sequence). Trimming removed 0 bases from V and 9 bases from J, with 7 bases in between. The CDR3 sequence is 13 residues long.

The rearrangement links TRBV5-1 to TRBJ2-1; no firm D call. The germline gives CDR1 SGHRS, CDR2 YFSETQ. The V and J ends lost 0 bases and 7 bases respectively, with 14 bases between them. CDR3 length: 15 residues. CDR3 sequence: CASSLGFPQMNEQFF. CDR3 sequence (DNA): TGCGCCAGCAGCTTGGGATTCCCACAGATGAATGAGCAGTTCTTC. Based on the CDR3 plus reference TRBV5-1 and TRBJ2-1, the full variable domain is KAGVTQTPRYLIKTRGQQVTLSCSPISGHRSVSWYQQTPGQGLQFLFEYFSETQRNKGNFPGRFSGRQFSNSRSEMNVSTLELGDSALYLCASSLGFPQMNEQFFGPGTRLTVL.

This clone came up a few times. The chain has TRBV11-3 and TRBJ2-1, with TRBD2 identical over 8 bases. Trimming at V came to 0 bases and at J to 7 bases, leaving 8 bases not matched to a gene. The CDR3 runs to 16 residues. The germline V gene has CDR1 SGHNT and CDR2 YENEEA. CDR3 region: CASSLDTVSGRNEQFF. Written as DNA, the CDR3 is TGTGCCAGCAGCTTAGATACGGTCAGCGGGAGAAATGAGCAGTTCTTC.

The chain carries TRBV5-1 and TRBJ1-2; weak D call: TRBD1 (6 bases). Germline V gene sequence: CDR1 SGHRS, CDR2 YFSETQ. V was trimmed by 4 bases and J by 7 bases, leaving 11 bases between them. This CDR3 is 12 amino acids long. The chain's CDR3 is CASSAGVSGYTF. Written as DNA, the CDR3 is TGCGCCAGCAGCGCAGGGGTCTCTGGCTACACCTTC.